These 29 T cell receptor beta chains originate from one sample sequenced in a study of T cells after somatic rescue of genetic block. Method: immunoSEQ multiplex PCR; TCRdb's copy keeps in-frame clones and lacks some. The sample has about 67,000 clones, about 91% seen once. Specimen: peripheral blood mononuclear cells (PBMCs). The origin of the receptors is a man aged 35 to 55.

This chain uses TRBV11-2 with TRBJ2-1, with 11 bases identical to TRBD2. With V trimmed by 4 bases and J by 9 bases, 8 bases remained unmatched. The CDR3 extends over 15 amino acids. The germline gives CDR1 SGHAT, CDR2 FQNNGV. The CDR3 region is CASSSTSGKFSEQFF. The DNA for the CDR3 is TGTGCCAGCAGCTCGACTAGCGGGAAGTTCAGTGAGCAGTTCTTC.

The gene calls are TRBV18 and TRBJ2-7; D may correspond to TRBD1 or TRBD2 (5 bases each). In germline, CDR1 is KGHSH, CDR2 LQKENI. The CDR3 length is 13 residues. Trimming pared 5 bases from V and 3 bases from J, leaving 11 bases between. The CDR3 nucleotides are TGTGCCAGCTCAACTGGGACCTTCTACGAGCAGTACTTC. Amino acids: CASSTGTFYEQYF.

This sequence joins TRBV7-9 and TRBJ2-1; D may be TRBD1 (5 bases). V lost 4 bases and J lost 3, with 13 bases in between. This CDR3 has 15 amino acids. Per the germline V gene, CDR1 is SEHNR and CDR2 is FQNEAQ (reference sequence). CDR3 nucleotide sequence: TGTGCCAGCAGCTCGACAGTCCTATACTACAATGAGCAGTTCTTC. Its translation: CASSSTVLYYNEQFF.

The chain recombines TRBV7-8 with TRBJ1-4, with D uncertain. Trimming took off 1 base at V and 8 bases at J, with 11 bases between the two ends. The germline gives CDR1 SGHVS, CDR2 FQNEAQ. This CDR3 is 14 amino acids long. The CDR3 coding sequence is TGTGCCAGCAGCTTAGGGCAGGCCGGGGAAAAACTGTTTTTT. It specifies CASSLGQAGEKLFF.

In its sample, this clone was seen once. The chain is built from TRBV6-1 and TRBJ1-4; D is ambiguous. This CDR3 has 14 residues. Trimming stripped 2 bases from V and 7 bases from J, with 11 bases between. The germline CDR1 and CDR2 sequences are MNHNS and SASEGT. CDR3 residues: CASSEFTVFEKLFF. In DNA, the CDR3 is TGTGCCAGCAGTGAATTTACAGTCTTTGAAAAACTGTTTTTT.

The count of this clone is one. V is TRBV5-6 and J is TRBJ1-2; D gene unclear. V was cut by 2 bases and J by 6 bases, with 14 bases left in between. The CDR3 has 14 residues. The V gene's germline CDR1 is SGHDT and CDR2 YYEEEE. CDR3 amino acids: CASSLGRNLHGYTF. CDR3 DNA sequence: TGTGCCAGCAGCTTAGGAAGAAATCTGCATGGCTACACCTTC.

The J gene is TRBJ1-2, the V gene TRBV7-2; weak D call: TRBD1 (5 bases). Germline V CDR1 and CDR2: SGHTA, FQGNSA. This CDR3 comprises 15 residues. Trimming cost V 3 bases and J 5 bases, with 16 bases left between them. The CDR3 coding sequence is TGTGCCAGCAGCTTGGGACCCTCCCTTGGATATGGCTACACCTTC. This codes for CASSLGPSLGYGYTF.

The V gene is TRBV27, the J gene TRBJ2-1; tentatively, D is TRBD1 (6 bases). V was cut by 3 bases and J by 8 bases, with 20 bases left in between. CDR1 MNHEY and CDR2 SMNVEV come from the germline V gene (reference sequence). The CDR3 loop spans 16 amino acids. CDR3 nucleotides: TGTGCCAGCAGTTTCCAGAGCAGGGGTTACTTGCATGAGCAGTTCTTC. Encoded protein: CASSFQSRGYLHEQFF.

The CDR3 DNA is TGTGCCAGCAGGGTGGGACAGGACCCCTACTACGAGCAGTACTTC. This encodes CASRVGQDPYYEQYF. The chain recombines TRBV2 with TRBJ2-7; 8 bases fit TRBD1. Germline-derived CDR1 and CDR2 are SNHLY and FYNNEI. The CDR3 contains 15 residues. The V and J ends lost 6 bases and 3 bases, in that order; junction bases with no gene match: 10.

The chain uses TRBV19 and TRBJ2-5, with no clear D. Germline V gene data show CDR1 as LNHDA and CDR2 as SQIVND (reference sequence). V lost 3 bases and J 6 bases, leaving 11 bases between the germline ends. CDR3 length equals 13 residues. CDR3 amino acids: CASSMDRTKTQYF. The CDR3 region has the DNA TGTGCCAGTAGTATGGATCGGACGAAGACCCAGTACTTC.

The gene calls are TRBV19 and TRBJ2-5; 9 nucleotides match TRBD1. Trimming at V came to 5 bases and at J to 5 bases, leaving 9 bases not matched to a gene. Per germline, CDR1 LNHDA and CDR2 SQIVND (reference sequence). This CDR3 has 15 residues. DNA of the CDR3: TGTGCCAGTAGTGCCTCCGGGACAGGGCGGGAGACCCAGTACTTC. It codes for CASSASGTGRETQYF.

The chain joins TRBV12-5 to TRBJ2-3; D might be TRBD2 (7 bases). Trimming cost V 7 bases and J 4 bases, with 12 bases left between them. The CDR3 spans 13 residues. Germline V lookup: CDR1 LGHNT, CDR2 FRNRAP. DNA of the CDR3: TGTGCTAGTGCGGGGGGCGTTGCAGATACGCAGTATTTT. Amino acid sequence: CASAGGVADTQYF.

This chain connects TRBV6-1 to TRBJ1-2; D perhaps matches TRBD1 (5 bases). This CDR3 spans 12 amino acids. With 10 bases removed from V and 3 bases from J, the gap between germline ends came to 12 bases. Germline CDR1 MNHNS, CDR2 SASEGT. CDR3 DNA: TGTGCCACCGCGGGACCCTACTATGGCTACACCTTC. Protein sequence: CATAGPYYGYTF.

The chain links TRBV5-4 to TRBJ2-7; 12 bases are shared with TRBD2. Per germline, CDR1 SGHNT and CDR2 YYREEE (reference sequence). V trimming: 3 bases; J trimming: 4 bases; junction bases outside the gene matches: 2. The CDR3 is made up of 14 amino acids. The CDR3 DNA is TGTGCCAGCAGCTCCGGGACTAGCGGGTACGAGCAGTACTTC. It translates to CASSSGTSGYEQYF.

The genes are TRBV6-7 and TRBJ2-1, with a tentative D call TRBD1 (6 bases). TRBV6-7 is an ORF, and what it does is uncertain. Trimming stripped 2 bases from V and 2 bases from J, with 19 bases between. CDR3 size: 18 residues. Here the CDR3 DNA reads TGTGCCAGCAGTTACCCAGCCCCTGGACAGTCTCCCTACAATGAGCAGTTCTTC. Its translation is CASSYPAPGQSPYNEQFF.

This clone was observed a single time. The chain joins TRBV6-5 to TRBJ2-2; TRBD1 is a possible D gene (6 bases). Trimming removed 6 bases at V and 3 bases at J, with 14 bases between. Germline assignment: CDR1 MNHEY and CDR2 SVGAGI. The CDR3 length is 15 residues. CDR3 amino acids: CASSDLGHYTGELFF. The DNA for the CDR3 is TGTGCCAGCAGCGACTTGGGACACTACACCGGGGAGCTGTTTTTT.

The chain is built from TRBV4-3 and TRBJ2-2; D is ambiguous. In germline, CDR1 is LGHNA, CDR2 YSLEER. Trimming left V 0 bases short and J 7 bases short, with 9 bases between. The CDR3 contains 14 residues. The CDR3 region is CASSQESGFGELFF. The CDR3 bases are TGCGCCAGCAGCCAAGAGTCAGGTTTCGGGGAGCTGTTTTTT.

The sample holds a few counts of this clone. The DNA of the CDR3 is TGTGCCAGCACCAGGACTAGCGGGGGTGCAGATACGCAGTATTTT. This codes for CASTRTSGGADTQYF. This chain links TRBV2 with TRBJ2-3, with 13 bases lining up with TRBD2. CDR1 SNHLY and CDR2 FYNNEI come from the germline V gene. The V gene end was trimmed by 7 bases and the J gene end by 4 bases; junction bases not matched to a gene: 5. There are 15 residues in the CDR3.

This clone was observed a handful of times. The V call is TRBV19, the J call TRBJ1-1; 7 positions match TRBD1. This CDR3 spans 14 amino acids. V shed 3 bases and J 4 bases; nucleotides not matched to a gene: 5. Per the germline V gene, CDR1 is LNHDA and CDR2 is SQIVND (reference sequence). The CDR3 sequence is CASSIHRGGTEAFF. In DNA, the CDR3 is TGTGCCAGTAGTATCCACAGGGGCGGCACTGAAGCTTTCTTT.

The CDR3 loop reads CASSELGTAPAQPQHF. The CDR3, as DNA: TGTGCCAGCAGTGAATTGGGGACAGCCCCGGCTCAGCCCCAGCATTTT. J is TRBJ1-5 and V is TRBV2; 7 bases match TRBD1. V shed 2 bases and J 6 bases; nucleotides not matched to a gene: 10. The CDR3 totals 16 residues. Germline CDR1 and CDR2: SNHLY and FYNNEI.

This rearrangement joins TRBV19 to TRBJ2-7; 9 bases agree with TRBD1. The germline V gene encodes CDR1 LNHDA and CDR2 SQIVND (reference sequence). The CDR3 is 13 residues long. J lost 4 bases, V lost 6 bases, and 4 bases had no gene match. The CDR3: CASRRTGVYEQYF. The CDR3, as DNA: TGTGCCAGTAGGAGGACAGGGGTTTACGAGCAGTACTTC.

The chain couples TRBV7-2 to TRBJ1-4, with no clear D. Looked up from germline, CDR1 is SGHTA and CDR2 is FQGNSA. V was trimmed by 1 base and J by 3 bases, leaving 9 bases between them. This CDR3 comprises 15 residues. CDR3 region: CASSLDAAANEKLFF. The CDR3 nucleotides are TGTGCCAGCAGCTTAGATGCCGCAGCTAATGAAAAACTGTTTTTT.

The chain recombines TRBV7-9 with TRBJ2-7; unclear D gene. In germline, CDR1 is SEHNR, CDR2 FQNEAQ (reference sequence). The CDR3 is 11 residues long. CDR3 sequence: CAVGSHYEQYF. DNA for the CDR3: TGTGCAGTGGGCAGCCACTACGAGCAGTACTTC.

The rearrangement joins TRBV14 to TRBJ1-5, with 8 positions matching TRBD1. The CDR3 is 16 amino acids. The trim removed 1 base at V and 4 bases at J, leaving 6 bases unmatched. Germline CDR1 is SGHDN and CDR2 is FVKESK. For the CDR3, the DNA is TGTGCCAGCAGCCAAGGGATGCAGGGGGCGAATCAGCCCCAGCATTTT. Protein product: CASSQGMQGANQPQHF. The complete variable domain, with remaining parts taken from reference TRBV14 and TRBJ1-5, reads EAGVTQFPSHSVIEKGQTVTLRCDPISGHDNLYWYRRVMGKEIKFLLHFVKESKQDESGMPNNRFLAERTGGTYSTLKVQPAELEDSGVYFCASSQGMQGANQPQHFGDGTRLSIL.

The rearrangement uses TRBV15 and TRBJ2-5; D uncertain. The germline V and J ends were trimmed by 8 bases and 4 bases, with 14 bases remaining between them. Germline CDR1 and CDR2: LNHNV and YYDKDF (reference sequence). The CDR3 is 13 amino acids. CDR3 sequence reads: CATSPPRGETQYF. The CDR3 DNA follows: TGTGCCACCTCACCGCCTAGAGGAGAGACCCAGTACTTC. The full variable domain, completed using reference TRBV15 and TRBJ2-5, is DAMVIQNPRYQVTQFGKPVTLSCSQTLNHNVMYWYQQKSSQAPKLLFHYYDKDFNNEADTPDNFQSRRPNTSFCFLDIRSPGLGDTAMYLCATSPPRGETQYFGPGTRLLVL.

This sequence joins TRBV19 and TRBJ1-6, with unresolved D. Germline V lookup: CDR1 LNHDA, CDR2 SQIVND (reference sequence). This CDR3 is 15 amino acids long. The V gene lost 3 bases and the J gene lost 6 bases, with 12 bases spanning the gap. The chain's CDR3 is CASSMRSATNSPLHF. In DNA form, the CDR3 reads TGTGCCAGTAGTATGCGGTCAGCCACTAATTCACCCCTCCACTTT.

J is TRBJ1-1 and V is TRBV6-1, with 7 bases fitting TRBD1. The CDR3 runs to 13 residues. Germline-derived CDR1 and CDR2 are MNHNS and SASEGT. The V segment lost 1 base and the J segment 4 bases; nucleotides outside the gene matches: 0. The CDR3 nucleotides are TGTGCCAGCAGTGAAGACAGGGGCACTGAAGCTTTCTTT. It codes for CASSEDRGTEAFF.

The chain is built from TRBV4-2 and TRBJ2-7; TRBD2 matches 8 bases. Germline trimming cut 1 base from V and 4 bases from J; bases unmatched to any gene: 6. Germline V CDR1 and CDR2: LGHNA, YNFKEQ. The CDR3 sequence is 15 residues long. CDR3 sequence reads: CASSQVDGGAYEQYF. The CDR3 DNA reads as TGTGCCAGCAGCCAAGTGGACGGGGGGGCGTACGAGCAGTACTTC.

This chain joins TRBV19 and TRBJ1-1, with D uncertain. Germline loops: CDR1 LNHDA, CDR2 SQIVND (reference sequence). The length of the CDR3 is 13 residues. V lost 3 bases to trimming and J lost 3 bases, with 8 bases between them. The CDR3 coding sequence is TGTGCCAGTAGTATTAGTACGGACACTGAAGCTTTCTTT. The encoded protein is CASSISTDTEAFF.